This T cell receptor beta chain stems from a study of T cells in Graves' hyperthyroidism and ophthalmopathy. Study in general: At the time of initial diagnosis and before any treatment, peripheral blood was collected. Study-wide points: Blood samples included most of the expanded thyroid clonotypes exceeding 0.001. From stable hyperthyroidism, ophthalmopathy was separated by a 13 V-J model.

The sample, blood from the first hyperthyroidism diagnosis, precedes any ophthalmopathy symptoms. Amplification targeted TCR beta CDR3 regions from RNA transcripts. First-round RT-PCR of the TCR CDR3 relied on the HTBI primer set. TCRdb re-analysed the multiplex PCR reads in MiXCR, keeping a single row per CDR3 protein. This sample has 300,000 to 450,000 distinct CDR3 sequences, with approximately 15% found just once. V was shortened by 6 bases and J by 3 bases, with 8 bases between the two germline ends. The CDR3 is made up of 12 amino acids. Germline lookup yields CDR1 SNHLY and CDR2 FYNNEI. This clonotype was recorded many times. The antigen remains unidentified.

The TCR comes from a woman between 18 and 29 years old with Graves' hyperthyroidism that later progressed to Graves' ophthalmopathy. What was sequenced was blood. V is TRBV2 and J is TRBJ2-5; perhaps TRBD2 as D (6 bases). CDR3 region: CASSREEETQYF. The CDR3 DNA follows: TGTGCCAGCAGCAGGGAGGAAGAGACCCAGTACTTC.